This T cell receptor (beta chain) emerged from a study of shared clonotypes between healthy human individuals. The CDR3 spans 15 residues. This clone was found once. The table came from immunoSEQ multiplex PCR; TCRdb's copy has only in-frame clones and leaves some out. The sample has hundreds of thousands of clones; more than 75% are singletons. The source of this sequence is a woman aged 40 to 50 in good health. Some clones in this sample may be carry-over from other donors' samples. The sample taken for sequencing was PBMCs. This chain links TRBV21-1 with TRBJ1-2. TRBV21-1 is flagged as a pseudogene. The CDR3 reads CASSVRDSRMAGYTF. The CDR3 coding sequence is TGTGCCAGCAGCGTTCGGGACTCTCGTATGGCAGGCTACACCTTC.